The 20 T cell receptor beta chains reported below all come from one sample, sequenced in a study of T cell responses to AZD1222 COVID-19 vaccine. Data came from immunoSEQ multiplex PCR; TCRdb stores just in-frame clones and leaves some out. The table shows about 150,000 clones, with 75% to 95% occurring only once. The sequences come from peripheral blood, collected on day 0 of MenACWY control vaccination. The receptors come from an adult in good health.

The V and J genes are TRBV7-3 and TRBJ2-2; a possible D gene is TRBD2 (5 bases). V was cut by 5 bases and J by 6 bases, with 19 bases left in between. CDR1 is SGHTA and CDR2 is FQGTGA in the germline V gene. This CDR3 contains 16 residues. CDR3 amino acids: CASSPVAAVRPGELFF. CDR3 sequence (DNA): TGTGCCAGCAGCCCCGTGGCAGCGGTTCGTCCCGGGGAGCTGTTTTTT.

The chain recombines TRBV19 with TRBJ1-1, with 7 bases fitting TRBD1. Losses at the gene ends were 5 bases for V and 1 base for J; bases not matched to a gene: 7. The CDR3 has 15 amino acids. The V gene's germline CDR1 is LNHDA and CDR2 SQIVND (reference sequence). The CDR3 loop reads CASSPRTGGNTEAFF. The CDR3 bases are TGTGCCAGTAGTCCTCGGACAGGAGGGAACACTGAAGCTTTCTTT.

This clone appeared a single time. The CDR3 sequence is CASSQSTGGVAYNEQFF. The CDR3 DNA sequence: TGCGCCAGCAGCCAGTCAACCGGGGGAGTAGCCTACAATGAGCAGTTCTTC. The J gene is TRBJ2-1, the V gene TRBV4-1, with D maybe TRBD2 (6 bases). V lost 3 bases, J lost 2 bases, and 17 bases lay in between. The length of the CDR3 is 17 residues. Germline V gives CDR1 MGHRA, CDR2 YSYEKL.

This chain joins TRBV2 and TRBJ2-2; TRBD1 aligns across 8 bases. This CDR3 is 14 amino acids long. J lost 1 base, V lost 8 bases, and 3 bases had no gene match. CDR1 is SNHLY and CDR2 is FYNNEI in the germline V gene. DNA for the CDR3: TGTGCCAGCGGCGGGACAGGGAACACCGGGGAGCTGTTTTTT. Amino acid sequence: CASGGTGNTGELFF.

The chain couples TRBV7-3 to TRBJ2-3, with unresolved D. The V gene lost 1 base and the J gene lost 6 bases, with 8 bases spanning the gap. The CDR3 is made up of 13 amino acids. The germline V gene has CDR1 SGHTA and CDR2 FQGTGA. In DNA form, the CDR3 reads TGTGCCAGCAGCTTAATGTTACGGGATACGCAGTATTTT. This sequence encodes CASSLMLRDTQYF.

In its sample, this clone was seen once. The chain couples TRBV21-1 to TRBJ1-4; the table assigns TRBD1, which was not confirmed against the DNA. TRBV21-1 is labeled a pseudogene. The CDR3 extends over 15 amino acids. CDR3 nucleotide sequence: TGTGCCAGCAGTCCTCGGGACAGGGATAATGAAAAACTGTTTTTT. This sequence encodes CASSPRDRDNEKLFF.

The V call is TRBV12-5, the J call TRBJ2-2; 8 bases match TRBD1. The germline gives CDR1 LGHNT, CDR2 FRNRAP. This CDR3 contains 14 residues. Losses at the gene ends were 4 bases for V and 6 bases for J; bases not matched to a gene: 4. For the CDR3, the DNA is TGTGCTAGTGGTTGGATACAGGGGGCCGGGGAGCTGTTTTTT. Translation gives CASGWIQGAGELFF.

The chain uses TRBV2 and TRBJ2-1; 8 bases match TRBD2. Germline loops: CDR1 SNHLY, CDR2 FYNNEI. V was clipped by 0 bases and J by 10 bases; unmatched bases: 17. The length of the CDR3 is 18 residues. The CDR3 DNA follows: TGTGCCAGCAGTGAAGCGACGTTGAGGAGCGGGAGACGGGGAGAGCAGTTCTTC. Translated: CASSEATLRSGRRGEQFF.

The chain is built from TRBV27 and TRBJ1-5; D unclear. The V gene lost 2 bases and the J gene lost 3 bases, with 8 bases spanning the gap. This CDR3 is built from 14 residues. Germline V CDR1 and CDR2: MNHEY, SMNVEV (reference sequence). The CDR3 DNA reads TGTGCCAGCAGTTTAGAACAGATCAATCAGCCCCAGCATTTT. It translates to CASSLEQINQPQHF.

V and J are TRBV23-1 and TRBJ1-1; 7 bases agree with TRBD1. TRBV23-1 is flagged as an ORF with uncertain function. The CDR3 totals 15 residues. Trimming took 3 bases from V and 2 from J; bases not matched to a gene: 6. This CDR3 reads CASSHSQGVNTEAFF. The CDR3 DNA sequence: TGCGCCAGCAGTCATTCGCAGGGGGTCAACACTGAAGCTTTCTTT.

V and J are TRBV20-1 and TRBJ1-1; no reliable D call. CDR1 and CDR2 from the germline V gene are DFQATT and SNEGSKA (reference sequence). This CDR3 has 12 residues. Trimming pared 3 bases from V and 1 base from J, leaving 6 bases between. CDR3 sequence reads: CSASQRNTEAFF. CDR3 coding DNA: TGCAGTGCTAGTCAACGGAACACTGAAGCTTTCTTT.

The chain recombines TRBV7-2 with TRBJ2-1; D unresolved. Germline V gives CDR1 SGHTA, CDR2 FQGNSA. V lost 5 bases and J lost 9, with 20 bases in between. The CDR3 has 15 residues. CDR3: CASSTTSAGIGEQFF. In nucleotides, the CDR3 is TGTGCCAGCAGCACGACCTCTGCCGGCATTGGTGAGCAGTTCTTC.

The V call is TRBV5-1, the J call TRBJ2-3, with TRBD1 matching 9 bases. Trimming cost V 3 bases and J 1 base; bases outside gene matches: 3. Germline CDR1 is SGHRS and CDR2 is YFSETQ. The CDR3 covers 15 residues. CDR3 amino acids: CASSSDRGGTDTQYF. The CDR3 DNA reads as TGCGCCAGCAGCTCGGACAGGGGAGGCACAGATACGCAGTATTTT.

The CDR3 bases are TGTGCCAGCTCACCACTAGCGGGCAACACCGGGGAGCTGTTTTTT. Residues: CASSPLAGNTGELFF. The J gene is TRBJ2-2, the V gene TRBV18, with 7 bases that match TRBD2. Germline CDR1 reads KGHSH; CDR2 reads LQKENI. The V segment lost 1 base and the J segment 2 bases; nucleotides outside the gene matches: 1. The CDR3 contains 15 residues. The full variable domain, with the rest looked up from reference TRBV18 and TRBJ2-2, is NAGVMQNPRHLVRRRGQEARLRCSPMKGHSHVYWYRQLPEEGLKFMVYLQKENIIDESGMPKERFSAEFPKEGPSILRIQQVVRGDSAAYFCASSPLAGNTGELFFGEGSRLTVL.

CDR3 coding DNA: TGTGCCAGCAGCTCTCTAGCGGGGGGGTTCGAGCAGTTCTTC. Its translation: CASSSLAGGFEQFF. This chain joins TRBV7-9 and TRBJ2-1; 12 nucleotides agree with TRBD2. CDR1 is SEHNR, CDR2 FQNEAQ, per germline (reference sequence). CDR3 length: 14 amino acids. Trimming took 4 bases from V and 10 from J; bases not matched to a gene: 5.

The chain links TRBV5-4 to TRBJ2-3; D is unresolved. Germline V CDR1 and CDR2: SGHNT, YYREEE (reference sequence). The length of the CDR3 is 12 residues. Trimming removed 4 bases at V and 0 bases at J, with 3 bases between. As DNA, the CDR3 is TGTGCCAGCAGCCCCAGCACAGATACGCAGTATTTT. Translated, it gives CASSPSTDTQYF.

V usage is TRBV9 and J usage is TRBJ2-1; either TRBD1 or TRBD2 may fit D (5 bases each). CDR3 size: 13 residues. The V and J ends lost 4 bases and 3 bases respectively, with 8 bases between them. Germline V gives CDR1 SGDLS, CDR2 YYNGEE. The CDR3 DNA follows: TGTGCCAGCAGCACGGGGCGCTACAATGAGCAGTTCTTC. This gives the protein CASSTGRYNEQFF.

On this clone: At one end, the junction sequence differs from germline, possibly due to a read error. This CDR3 reads CASRPRLYSNQPQHF. For the CDR3, the DNA is TGTGCCAGCAGGCCCCGACTGTATAGCAATCAACCCCAGCATTTT. The V and J genes are TRBV27 and TRBJ1-5; no reliable D call. Germline CDR1 and CDR2: MNHEY and SMNVEV (reference sequence). The CDR3 has 15 residues.

V and J are TRBV7-9 and TRBJ1-6, with 7 bases matching TRBD1. The junction had 1 base not matched to a gene; V was cut back by 3 bases and J by 5 bases. CDR3 length equals 14 residues. Germline V lookup: CDR1 SEHNR, CDR2 FQNEAQ (reference sequence). The CDR3 DNA reads TGTGCCAGCAGCTTCACAGGGGATAATTCACCCCTCCACTTT. Translating it yields CASSFTGDNSPLHF.

V is TRBV9 and J is TRBJ2-2; 12 bases fit TRBD2. There are 17 residues in the CDR3. V gave up 4 bases and J gave up 6 bases; unmatched junction bases: 10. Germline lookup yields CDR1 SGDLS and CDR2 YYNGEE. Here the CDR3 DNA reads TGTGCCAGCAGCTTTTCCGGGACTAGCGGGTCCGCCGGGGAGCTGTTTTTT. Translating gives CASSFSGTSGSAGELFF. Filled out from reference TRBV9 and TRBJ2-2, the complete variable domain reads DSGVTQTPKHLITATGQRVTLRCSPRSGDLSVYWYQQSLDQGLQFLIQYYNGEERAKGNILERFSAQQFPDLHSELNLSSLELGDSALYFCASSFSGTSGSAGELFFGEGSRLTVL.